A single sample gave rise to the 20 T cell receptor beta chains below, sequenced in a study of cytomegalovirus exposure and HLA in healthy donors (dated 2017 in TCRdb). The library was obtained by the immunoSEQ multiplex PCR assay. For the multiplex PCR, a mixture combining 60 forward primers for TCR Vbeta segments and 13 reverse primers for TCR Jbeta segments was used. TCRdb mirrors the immuneACCESS table, restricted to in-frame sequences. Some clones are absent from its copies; in checked studies, under half trace to an unresolved V gene, and the reason for the others is unknown. The sample records 100,000 to 150,000 clones, over 65% of which are singletons. 20% of the sample lies in the top ten. The sequenced sample was PBMCs. Receptors were obtained from a man between 18 and 29 years old in good health and CMV-seropositive.

The chain joins TRBV2 to TRBJ1-1; TRBD1 matches at 8 bases. Germline lookup yields CDR1 SNHLY and CDR2 FYNNEI. The CDR3 is 15 residues long. The ends lost 7 bases at V and 10 bases at J; junction bases unmatched: 17. Here the CDR3 DNA reads TGTGCCAGCAACCCGACCGGCGACAGGGGACAAGGAGCTTTCTTT. Amino acids: CASNPTGDRGQGAFF.

The V and J genes are TRBV6-5 and TRBJ2-7; 10 positions match TRBD2. The length of the CDR3 is 16 residues. CDR1 MNHEY and CDR2 SVGAGI come from the germline V gene. Unmatched junction bases numbered 8, after V lost 4 bases and J lost 2 bases. CDR3 DNA: TGTGCCAGCAGTTCTGCCCGAGCGGGGGGGGCCTACGAGCAGTACTTC. Translation: CASSSARAGGAYEQYF.

The genes are TRBV6-5 and TRBJ2-1; perhaps TRBD1 as D (6 bases). The V gene's germline CDR1 is MNHEY and CDR2 SVGAGI. Trimming shortened V by 6 bases and J by 1 base, and 7 bases separated the two germline ends. This CDR3 is 13 amino acids long. The CDR3, as DNA: TGTGCCAGCAGCCAGGGGTCCTACAATGAGCAGTTCTTC. Its translation: CASSQGSYNEQFF.

V and J are TRBV6-1 and TRBJ1-2; D unclear. Deletions cut 2 bases from V and 2 bases from J, with 12 bases between. The CDR3 has 15 residues. The V gene's germline CDR1 is MNHNS and CDR2 SASEGT. Written as DNA, the CDR3 is TGTGCCAGCAGTGAACGGCGCGGAGGGAACTATGGCTACACCTTC. Encoded protein: CASSERRGGNYGYTF.

In DNA form, the CDR3 reads TGTGCCAGCAGCTTGTTCCGAGTGAGTGAGCAGTTCTTC. Its translation is CASSLFRVSEQFF. The chain has TRBV7-9 and TRBJ2-1; D is ambiguous. The CDR3 has 13 residues. Germline V lookup: CDR1 SEHNR, CDR2 FQNEAQ (reference sequence). V was clipped by 3 bases and J by 9 bases, with 12 bases between them.

This sequence joins TRBV5-1 and TRBJ2-7, with 9 positions matching TRBD1. The CDR3 covers 13 residues. Germline CDR1 SGHRS, CDR2 YFSETQ. V lost 2 bases, J lost 6 bases, and 3 bases stayed unmatched. The CDR3 protein is CASSLTGGGEQYF. The CDR3 nucleotides read TGCGCCAGCAGCTTAACAGGGGGCGGCGAGCAGTACTTC. The variable domain in full, with the rest retrieved from reference TRBV5-1 and TRBJ2-7, is KAGVTQTPRYLIKTRGQQVTLSCSPISGHRSVSWYQQTPGQGLQFLFEYFSETQRNKGNFPGRFSGRQFSNSRSEMNVSTLELGDSALYLCASSLTGGGEQYFGPGTRLTVT.

The genes are TRBV5-1 and TRBJ1-4; no clear D. V shed 0 bases and J shed 4 bases, with 10 bases lying between them. Per the germline V gene, CDR1 is SGHRS and CDR2 is YFSETQ. The CDR3 spans 15 residues. CDR3 nucleotide sequence: TGCGCCAGCAGCTTGGGGTTACATCGTAATGAAAAACTGTTTTTT. This gives the protein CASSLGLHRNEKLFF.

The chain combines TRBV7-9 with TRBJ1-1; D is uncertain. The CDR3 is 11 residues long. The ends were cut back, 5 bases at V and 7 bases at J, with 8 bases in the middle. Per germline, CDR1 SEHNR and CDR2 FQNEAQ (reference sequence). The DNA for the CDR3 is TGTGCCAGCAGCCGGCGGGTTGAAGCTTTCTTT. Its translation: CASSRRVEAFF.

The rearrangement uses TRBV30 and TRBJ1-2, with a weak D call TRBD1 (5 bases). This CDR3 is built from 12 residues. V shed 8 bases and J shed 2 bases, with 12 bases lying between them. Germline loops: CDR1 GTSNPN, CDR2 SVGIG (reference sequence). Here the CDR3 reads CALGAGNYGYTF. The CDR3 DNA follows: TGTGCCCTTGGGGCAGGAAACTATGGCTACACCTTC. Full variable domain (rest looked up from reference TRBV30 and TRBJ1-2): SQTIHQWPATLVQPVGSPLSLECTVEGTSNPNLYWYRQAAGRGLQLLFYSVGIGQISSEVPQNLSASRPQDRQFILSSKKLLLSDSGFYLCALGAGNYGYTFGSGTRLTVV.

The rearrangement joins TRBV9 to TRBJ1-1; 12 bases match TRBD1. The trim removed 0 bases at V and 7 bases at J, leaving 7 bases unmatched. The CDR3 is made up of 16 amino acids. Germline lookup yields CDR1 SGDLS and CDR2 YYNGEE. The DNA for the CDR3 is TGTGCCAGCAGCGTAGTAGGGGACAGGGGGCGAGGTGAAGCTTTCTTT. It specifies CASSVVGDRGRGEAFF.

This chain connects TRBV6-5 to TRBJ1-2; D unclear. CDR1 and CDR2 (germline): MNHEY, SVGAGI. V dropped 3 bases and J dropped 2 bases, with 13 bases sitting between them. This CDR3 region has 15 residues. In nucleotides, the CDR3 is TGTGCCAGCAGTTATGGAGGAGGACTAAACTATGGCTACACCTTC. Its protein is CASSYGGGLNYGYTF.

V usage is TRBV5-1 and J usage is TRBJ1-1; the match to TRBD1 covers 7 bases. Germline V gives CDR1 SGHRS, CDR2 YFSETQ. The ends lost 5 bases at V and 4 bases at J; junction bases unmatched: 2. This CDR3 is 12 amino acids long. In nucleotides, the CDR3 is TGCGCCAGCAGGGGGGACAGCACTGAAGCTTTCTTT. Its protein is CASRGDSTEAFF.

The V call is TRBV19, the J call TRBJ2-2, with D unresolved. CDR3 length: 13 amino acids. CDR1 and CDR2 from the germline V gene are LNHDA and SQIVND (reference sequence). V dropped 5 bases and J dropped 6 bases, with 10 bases sitting between them. The CDR3 reads CASSSITSGELFF. The DNA for the CDR3 is TGTGCCAGTAGTTCGATAACATCCGGGGAGCTGTTTTTT. Combining the CDR3 with reference TRBV19 and TRBJ2-2 gives the whole variable domain DGGITQSPKYLFRKEGQNVTLSCEQNLNHDAMYWYRQDPGQGLRLIYYSQIVNDFQKGDIAEGYSVSREKKESFPLTVTSAQKNPTAFYLCASSSITSGELFFGEGSRLTVL.

This rearrangement joins TRBV5-1 to TRBJ1-2; TRBD1 is a possible D gene (5 bases). The CDR3 is 13 residues long. Per the germline V gene, CDR1 is SGHRS and CDR2 is YFSETQ. V lost 4 bases and J lost 8, with 15 bases in between. The CDR3 DNA is TGCGCCAGCAGCGCGGACATCCTAAACGGCTACACCTTC. This gives the protein CASSADILNGYTF.

V is TRBV4-1 and J is TRBJ2-2; the D gene is possibly TRBD1 (5 bases). The germline V and J ends were trimmed by 3 bases and 5 bases, with 16 bases remaining between them. CDR3 length: 16 residues. The germline gives CDR1 MGHRA, CDR2 YSYEKL. CDR3 coding DNA: TGCGCCAGCAGCCACCTCTTCGCAGGGTCTACCGGGGAGCTGTTTTTT. Residues: CASSHLFAGSTGELFF.

The CDR3 DNA reads TGTGCCAGCAGCTTAGATAGGGTGGGGACTAGCGGGGAACTCTACAATGAGCAGTTCTTC. It translates to CASSLDRVGTSGELYNEQFF. The V gene is TRBV11-2, the J gene TRBJ2-1; TRBD2 matches 13 bases. CDR3 size: 20 residues. Trimming cost V 0 bases and J 3 bases; bases outside gene matches: 11. Germline CDR1 and CDR2: SGHAT and FQNNGV.

V and J are TRBV14 and TRBJ2-2; TRBD2 is a possible D gene (5 bases). Between the trimmed V and J ends, which lost 5 bases and 1 base, there was a span of 8 bases. CDR3 size: 14 residues. Germline-derived CDR1 and CDR2 are SGHDN and FVKESK. The CDR3, as DNA: TGTGCCAGCAGCTCGGACTGGAACACCGGGGAGCTGTTTTTT. Translating gives CASSSDWNTGELFF. Drawing the rest from reference TRBV14 and TRBJ2-2, the complete variable domain is EAGVTQFPSHSVIEKGQTVTLRCDPISGHDNLYWYRRVMGKEIKFLLHFVKESKQDESGMPNNRFLAERTGGTYSTLKVQPAELEDSGVYFCASSSDWNTGELFFGEGSRLTVL.

The rearrangement links TRBV11-3 to TRBJ2-2, with 11 bases matching TRBD2. Germline loops: CDR1 SGHNT, CDR2 YENEEA. The CDR3 sequence is 17 residues long. The V gene end was trimmed by 5 bases and the J gene end by 0 bases; junction bases not matched to a gene: 5. The CDR3 region is CASSLASGGTNTGELFF. For the CDR3, the DNA is TGTGCCAGCAGCCTCGCTAGCGGGGGGACGAACACCGGGGAGCTGTTTTTT.

The rearrangement links TRBV14 to TRBJ2-1, with D possibly being TRBD2 (5 bases). The length of the CDR3 is 13 residues. Germline values: CDR1 SGHDN, CDR2 FVKESK. Trimming cost V 5 bases and J 4 bases, with 9 bases left between them. In DNA, the CDR3 is TGTGCCAGCAGCAAGACTACTTACAATGAGCAGTTCTTC. It is translated as CASSKTTYNEQFF.

The rearrangement uses TRBV5-6 and TRBJ1-3; a weak D match, TRBD1 (6 bases). The CDR3 runs to 15 residues. V lost 4 bases and J lost 0, with 11 bases in between. Germline-derived CDR1 and CDR2 are SGHDT and YYEEEE. CDR3 residues: CASSADRTSGNTIYF. CDR3 nucleotides: TGTGCCAGCAGCGCCGACAGGACCTCTGGAAACACCATATATTTT.